These 28 T cell receptor beta chains were all obtained from the same sample, sequenced in a study of blood T cell repertoires in COVID-19. The assay was immunoSEQ multiplex PCR, and TCRdb's table has in-frame clones only and misses some. The sample lists about 330,000 clones; about 90% were seen once. Sequenced sample: PBMCs or T cells enriched from blood (not recorded which). Receptors originate from a woman aged 25 to 39 who had recovered from COVID-19.

The chain links TRBV7-7 to TRBJ2-3, with TRBD1 as a possible D gene (6 bases). The CDR3 covers 14 residues. The germline V gene encodes CDR1 SSHAT and CDR2 FNYEAQ (reference sequence). V was cut by 3 bases and J by 0 bases, with 7 bases left in between. This chain's CDR3 is CASSLGASTDTQYF. As DNA, the CDR3 is TGTGCCAGCAGCTTGGGGGCGAGCACAGATACGCAGTATTTT.

The chain uses TRBV7-2 and TRBJ1-2; 9 nucleotides line up with TRBD1. The length of the CDR3 is 14 residues. Germline V gene data show CDR1 as SGHTA and CDR2 as FQGNSA. Trimming took 2 bases from V and 7 from J; bases not matched to a gene: 5. CDR3 loop: CASSLLRDRVGYTF. The CDR3 DNA sequence: TGTGCCAGCAGCTTATTAAGGGACAGGGTTGGCTACACCTTC.

This clone was seen a single time. The CDR3 coding sequence is TGTGCCAGCAGTCTGGGAAGCATAGCGGAACAGCAGTACTTC. It is translated as CASSLGSIAEQQYF. The chain couples TRBV28 to TRBJ2-7; D perhaps matches TRBD2 (6 bases). CDR3 length: 14 residues. Trimming left V 5 bases short and J 8 bases short, with 19 bases between. The V gene's germline CDR1 is MDHEN and CDR2 SYDVKM.

This sequence joins TRBV10-3 and TRBJ2-1; D remains ambiguous. The CDR3 covers 16 residues. The germline CDR1 and CDR2 sequences are ENHRY and SYGVKD. V was clipped by 2 bases and J by 5 bases, with 16 bases between them. The CDR3 is CAISEPPQTVHNEQFF. CDR3 bases: TGTGCCATCAGTGAGCCCCCGCAAACTGTACACAATGAGCAGTTCTTC.

This clone was found a few times. The chain is built from TRBV25-1 and TRBJ1-2, with D perhaps TRBD1 (6 bases). Trimming pared 3 bases from V and 3 bases from J, leaving 11 bases between. The CDR3 totals 14 residues. Germline CDR1 and CDR2: MGHDK and SYGVNS. As DNA, the CDR3 is TGTGCCAGCAGTGACAGGGGTTCTTACTATGGCTACACCTTC. As protein: CASSDRGSYYGYTF.

A few counts support this clone. This chain links TRBV27 with TRBJ2-7, with 10 bases fitting TRBD2. The CDR3 sequence is 14 residues long. The germline gives CDR1 MNHEY, CDR2 SMNVEV (reference sequence). The V segment lost 5 bases and the J segment 3 bases; nucleotides outside the gene matches: 4. The CDR3 DNA is TGTGCCAGCAGTAGAGCGGGGGGGGTCTACGAGCAGTACTTC. This translates into CASSRAGGVYEQYF.

This chain uses TRBV6-5 with TRBJ1-1; D uncertain. Trimming left V 8 bases short and J 1 base short, with 14 bases between. The germline V gene has CDR1 MNHEY and CDR2 SVGAGI. This CDR3 region has 14 residues. The CDR3 DNA is TGTGCCAGCGGAGGCCGCTCGGGGAACACTGAAGCTTTCTTT. It translates to CASGGRSGNTEAFF.

This sequence joins TRBV27 and TRBJ1-5, with a tentative D call TRBD1 (6 bases). Germline V lookup: CDR1 MNHEY, CDR2 SMNVEV (reference sequence). The CDR3 is 15 amino acids. V dropped 5 bases and J dropped 3 bases, with 14 bases sitting between them. CDR3 protein: CASSPRGGHNQPQHF. In DNA, the CDR3 is TGTGCCAGCAGTCCCCGGGGGGGGCACAATCAGCCCCAGCATTTT.

The CDR3 here is CASSSSGGDGEKLFF. The CDR3 DNA sequence: TGCGCCAGCAGCTCCTCGGGGGGAGATGGAGAAAAACTGTTTTTT. The chain uses TRBV5-1 and TRBJ1-4; TRBD1 is a possible D gene (5 bases). Trimming took 3 bases from V and 8 from J, leaving 17 bases between them. Germline CDR1 and CDR2: SGHRS and YFSETQ. The CDR3 consists of 15 residues. Full variable domain (remainder filled in from reference TRBV5-1 and TRBJ1-4): KAGVTQTPRYLIKTRGQQVTLSCSPISGHRSVSWYQQTPGQGLQFLFEYFSETQRNKGNFPGRFSGRQFSNSRSEMNVSTLELGDSALYLCASSSSGGDGEKLFFGSGTQLSVL.

The V and J genes are TRBV5-8 and TRBJ1-2; D is possibly TRBD1 (5 bases). V lost 0 bases and J 3 bases, leaving 9 bases between the germline ends. The CDR3 is 14 residues long. The germline gives CDR1 SGHTS, CDR2 YDEGEE. The CDR3 DNA follows: TGTGCCAGCAGCTTGGTAGGACAACACTATGGCTACACCTTC. Protein: CASSLVGQHYGYTF.

This rearrangement joins TRBV10-3 to TRBJ2-3; 8 bases map to TRBD2. J was trimmed by 1 base and V by 6 bases; bases with no gene match: 6. Germline loops: CDR1 ENHRY, CDR2 SYGVKD. The CDR3 is made up of 15 amino acids. The CDR3 coding sequence is TGTGCCATCAGGGGAGGACTAGCAGGCACAGATACGCAGTATTTT. Translated: CAIRGGLAGTDTQYF.

This chain uses TRBV5-1 with TRBJ1-2, with D possibly TRBD1 on 6 matching bases. This CDR3 spans 13 amino acids. Germline V gene lookup returns CDR1 SGHRS and CDR2 YFSETQ. V was pared by 2 bases and J by 6 bases, with 11 bases between. For the CDR3, the DNA is TGCGCCAGCAGCTTCAGGGGCGCAAATGGCTACACCTTC. This translates into CASSFRGANGYTF.

The chain has TRBV19 and TRBJ1-1; possible D gene TRBD1, 5 bases. Trimming stripped 7 bases from V and 1 base from J, with 19 bases between. Germline V gene data show CDR1 as LNHDA and CDR2 as SQIVND (reference sequence). The CDR3 is 16 residues long. The CDR3 DNA reads TGTGCCAGTACGGCACAGGTCATACTACAGAACACTGAAGCTTTCTTT. Translation: CASTAQVILQNTEAFF.

The chain has TRBV5-1 and TRBJ2-2, with 9 bases matching TRBD2. Trimming removed 4 bases from V and 6 bases from J; junction bases left unmatched: 13. CDR1 is SGHRS, CDR2 YFSETQ, per germline. CDR3 size: 17 residues. CDR3 coding DNA: TGCGCCAGCAGCCGGGGTTCGGGACTAGCCGTAGCCGGGGAGCTGTTTTTT. This sequence encodes CASSRGSGLAVAGELFF.

The genes are TRBV29-1 and TRBJ2-3, with D perhaps matching TRBD2 (5 bases). Germline CDR1 reads SQVTM; CDR2 reads ANQGSEA. The CDR3 runs to 16 residues. V lost 0 bases and J 2 bases, leaving 15 bases between the germline ends. The CDR3 sequence is CSVEDWESAATDTQYF. The CDR3 nucleotides are TGCAGCGTTGAAGATTGGGAGTCTGCCGCCACAGATACGCAGTATTTT.

The chain uses TRBV4-3 and TRBJ1-2, with D possibly TRBD1 on 5 matching bases. Germline CDR1 and CDR2: LGHNA and YSLEER. This CDR3 has 15 residues. V was trimmed by 0 bases and J by 0 bases, leaving 8 bases between them. The CDR3 region has the DNA TGCGCCAGCAGCCAAGATGGGGGGTCTAACTATGGCTACACCTTC. It encodes CASSQDGGSNYGYTF.

J is TRBJ1-6 and V is TRBV9, with D perhaps TRBD1 (5 bases). The CDR3 extends over 14 amino acids. Germline lookup yields CDR1 SGDLS and CDR2 YYNGEE. V was cut by 1 base and J by 12 bases, with 14 bases left in between. The CDR3 DNA reads TGTGCCAGCAGCGTAAACAGCCCTAGGGGACCCCTCCACTTT. Encoded protein: CASSVNSPRGPLHF.

This clone showed up just a few times. This rearrangement joins TRBV27 to TRBJ1-4, with 9 bases aligning to TRBD1. V lost 7 bases to trimming and J lost 6 bases; unmatched junction nucleotides: 9. The CDR3 is 15 residues long. CDR1 is MNHEY and CDR2 is SMNVEV in the germline V gene (reference sequence). The CDR3 nucleotides read TGTGCCAGCACCCCTCCGGGACAGGGTGATGAAAAACTGTTTTTT. Translating gives CASTPPGQGDEKLFF.

The genes are TRBV28 and TRBJ1-5; D may be TRBD1 (6 bases). V dropped 8 bases and J dropped 3 bases, with 11 bases sitting between them. CDR3 size: 13 residues. Germline CDR1 MDHEN, CDR2 SYDVKM. The CDR3 sequence: CASGTGTNQPQHF. For the CDR3, the DNA is TGTGCCAGCGGAACAGGGACCAATCAGCCCCAGCATTTT.

V is TRBV10-3 and J is TRBJ1-2; TRBD1 might be the D (5 bases). The CDR3 totals 13 residues. Trimming shortened V by 7 bases and J by 2 bases, and 11 bases separated the two germline ends. Germline loops: CDR1 ENHRY, CDR2 SYGVKD. The CDR3 DNA reads TGTGCCATCACCAGGGAGGCGAACTATGGCTACACCTTC. Translating gives CAITREANYGYTF.

This clone was observed a few times. The CDR3: CASSQPPVGRASPLHF. CDR3 nucleotide sequence: TGTGCCAGCAGTCAACCCCCTGTGGGGAGGGCCTCACCCCTCCACTTT. J is TRBJ1-6 and V is TRBV27, with D uncertain. V was cut by 5 bases and J by 10 bases, with 21 bases left in between. CDR1 is MNHEY, CDR2 SMNVEV, per germline (reference sequence). The CDR3 consists of 16 residues.

This clone was seen only a few times. This rearrangement joins TRBV5-4 to TRBJ2-7; tentatively, D is TRBD1 (5 bases). CDR3 length equals 16 residues. Trimming removed 4 bases at V and 7 bases at J, with 24 bases between. Germline CDR1 and CDR2: SGHNT and YYREEE (reference sequence). CDR3 coding DNA: TGTGCCAGCAGCACGGCCAGGGATGCCACATACGGGGAGCAGTACTTC. As protein: CASSTARDATYGEQYF.

The CDR3 sequence is CASSSLDRGSNQPQHF. DNA of the CDR3: TGTGCCAGCAGTTCCTTGGACAGGGGTAGCAATCAGCCCCAGCATTTT. V gene TRBV28 combines with J gene TRBJ1-5; 9 nucleotides align to TRBD1. The V gene end was trimmed by 4 bases and the J gene end by 0 bases; junction bases not matched to a gene: 4. This CDR3 is built from 16 residues. CDR1 and CDR2 from the germline V gene are MDHEN and SYDVKM.

The chain is built from TRBV6-2 or TRBV6-3 and TRBJ2-3; TRBD2 might be the D (5 bases). Trimming left V 0 bases short and J 3 bases short, with 10 bases between. The V gene's germline CDR1 is MNHEY and CDR2 SVGEGT. The CDR3 spans 15 residues. The CDR3 sequence: CASSYSSGKTDTQYF. The DNA for the CDR3 is TGTGCCAGCAGTTACTCCTCGGGGAAGACAGATACGCAGTATTTT.

This clone was found once. The chain uses TRBV5-4 and TRBJ1-2; D is undetermined. The germline V gene encodes CDR1 SGHNT and CDR2 YYREEE (reference sequence). Trimming took off 4 bases at V and 4 bases at J, with 14 bases between the two ends. The CDR3 consists of 14 residues. CDR3 sequence: CASSRRTEPYGYTF. CDR3 bases: TGTGCCAGCAGCCGTAGAACAGAACCCTATGGCTACACCTTC.

This rearrangement joins TRBV19 to TRBJ1-3; 9 nucleotides align to TRBD1. The J segment lost 2 bases and the V segment lost 4 bases, leaving 6 bases of the junction unmatched. The CDR3 contains 16 residues. Per the germline V gene, CDR1 is LNHDA and CDR2 is SQIVND (reference sequence). The CDR3 DNA follows: TGTGCCAGTAGTAAACTCCGGACAGGGGCTGGAAACACCATATATTTT. This encodes CASSKLRTGAGNTIYF.

This rearrangement joins TRBV7-8 to TRBJ1-5, with D possibly being TRBD1 (6 bases). The V end lost 5 bases, the J end lost 7 bases, and 12 bases lay between the germline ends. Per the germline V gene, CDR1 is SGHVS and CDR2 is FQNEAQ. This CDR3 has 13 amino acids. In nucleotides, the CDR3 is TGTGCCAGCAGCCACGGCGGGGGCCAGCCCCAGCATTTT. It is translated as CASSHGGGQPQHF. The full variable domain, with the rest looked up from reference TRBV7-8 and TRBJ1-5, is GAGVSQSPRYKVAKRGQDVALRCDPISGHVSLFWYQQALGQGPEFLTYFQNEAQLDKSGLPSDRFFAERPEGSVSTLKIQRTQQEDSAVYLCASSHGGGQPQHFGDGTRLSIL.

V is TRBV4-1 and J is TRBJ2-3; TRBD2 matches at 10 bases. The CDR3 is 18 amino acids. Germline loops: CDR1 MGHRA, CDR2 YSYEKL. Germline trimming cut 0 bases from V and 2 bases from J; bases unmatched to any gene: 8. CDR3 bases: TGCGCCAGCAGCCAAGAAGCCCCCAGCGGGGGGGCCACAGATACGCAGTATTTT. Translated: CASSQEAPSGGATDTQYF.